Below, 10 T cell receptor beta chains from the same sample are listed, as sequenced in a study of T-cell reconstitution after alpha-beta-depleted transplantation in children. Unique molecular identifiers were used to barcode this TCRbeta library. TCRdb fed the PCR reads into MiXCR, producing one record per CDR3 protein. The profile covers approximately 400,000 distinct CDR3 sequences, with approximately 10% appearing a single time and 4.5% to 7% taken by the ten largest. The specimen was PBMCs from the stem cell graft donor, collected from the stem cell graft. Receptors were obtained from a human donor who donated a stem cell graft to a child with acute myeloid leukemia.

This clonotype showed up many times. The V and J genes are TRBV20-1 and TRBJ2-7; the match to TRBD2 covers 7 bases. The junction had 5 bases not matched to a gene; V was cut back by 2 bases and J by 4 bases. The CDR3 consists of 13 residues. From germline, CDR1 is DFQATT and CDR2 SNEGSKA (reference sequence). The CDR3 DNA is TGCAGTGCTAGATCATCTAGCGGTTACGAGCAGTACTTC. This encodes CSARSSSGYEQYF.

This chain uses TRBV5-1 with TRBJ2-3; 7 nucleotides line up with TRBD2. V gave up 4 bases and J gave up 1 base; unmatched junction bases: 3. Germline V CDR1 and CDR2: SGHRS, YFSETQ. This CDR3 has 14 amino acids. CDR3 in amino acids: CASSTAGRTDTQYF. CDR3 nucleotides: TGCGCCAGCAGCACAGCGGGGCGCACAGATACGCAGTATTTT.

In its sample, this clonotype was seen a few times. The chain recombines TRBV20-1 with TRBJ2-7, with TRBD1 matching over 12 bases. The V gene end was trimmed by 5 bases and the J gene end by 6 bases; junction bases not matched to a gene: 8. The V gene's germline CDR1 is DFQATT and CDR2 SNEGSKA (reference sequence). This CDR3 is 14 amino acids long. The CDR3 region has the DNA TGCAGTGCTGATTCCGGGACAGGGGGCCTCGAGCAGTACTTC. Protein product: CSADSGTGGLEQYF.

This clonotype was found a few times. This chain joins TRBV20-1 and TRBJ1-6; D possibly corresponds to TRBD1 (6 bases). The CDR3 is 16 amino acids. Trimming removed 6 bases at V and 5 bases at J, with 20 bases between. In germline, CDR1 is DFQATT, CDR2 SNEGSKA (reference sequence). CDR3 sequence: CSALFLGTQNNSPLHF. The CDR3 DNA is TGCAGTGCACTCTTTCTCGGGACACAGAATAATTCACCCCTCCACTTT.

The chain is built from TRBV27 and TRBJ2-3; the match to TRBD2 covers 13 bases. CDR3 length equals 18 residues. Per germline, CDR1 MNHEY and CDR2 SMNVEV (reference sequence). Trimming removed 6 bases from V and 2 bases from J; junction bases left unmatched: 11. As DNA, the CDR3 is TGTGCCAGCAGGCTGGGACTAGCGGGACTCCTTACCACAGATACGCAGTATTTT. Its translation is CASRLGLAGLLTTDTQYF.

Written as DNA, the CDR3 is TGTGCCAGCAGAGACAGGGGGAGCGGCACTGAAGCTTTCTTT. This sequence encodes CASRDRGSGTEAFF. The J gene is TRBJ1-1, the V gene TRBV5-4; TRBD1 agrees at 9 bases. Germline lookup yields CDR1 SGHNT and CDR2 YYREEE (reference sequence). This CDR3 contains 14 residues. The junction had 6 bases not matched to a gene; V was cut back by 5 bases and J by 4 bases.

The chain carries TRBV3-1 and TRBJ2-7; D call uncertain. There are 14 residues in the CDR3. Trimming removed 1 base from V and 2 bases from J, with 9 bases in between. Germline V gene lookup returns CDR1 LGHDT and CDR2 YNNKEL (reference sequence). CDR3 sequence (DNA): TGTGCCAGCAGCCAAGGGATGGATACCTACGAGCAGTACGTC. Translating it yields CASSQGMDTYEQYV.

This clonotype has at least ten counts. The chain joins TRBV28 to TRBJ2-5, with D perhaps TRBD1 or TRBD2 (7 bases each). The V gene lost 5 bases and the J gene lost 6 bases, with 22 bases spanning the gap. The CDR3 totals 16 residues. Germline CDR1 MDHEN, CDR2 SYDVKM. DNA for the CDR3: TGTGCCAGCAGTCCCCAGGGAGGGGGCAATACGCAGACCCAGTACTTC. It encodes CASSPQGGGNTQTQYF.

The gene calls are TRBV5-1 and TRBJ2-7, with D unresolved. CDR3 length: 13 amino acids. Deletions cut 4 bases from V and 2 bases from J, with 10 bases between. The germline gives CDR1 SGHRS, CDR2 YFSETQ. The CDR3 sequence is CASSRRETYEQYF. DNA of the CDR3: TGCGCCAGCAGCAGAAGAGAAACCTACGAGCAGTACTTC.

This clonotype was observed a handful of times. CDR3 DNA: TGTGCCAGCAGCTCCCCGGGTAATGAAAAACTGTTTTTT. It translates to CASSSPGNEKLFF. V is TRBV7-9 and J is TRBJ1-4; D not resolved. Trimming left V 4 bases short and J 4 bases short, with 7 bases between. The length of the CDR3 is 13 residues. CDR1 and CDR2 from the germline V gene are SEHNR and FQNEAQ (reference sequence). The full variable domain, with the rest looked up from reference TRBV7-9 and TRBJ1-4, is DTGVSQNPRHKITKRGQNVTFRCDPISEHNRLYWYRQTLGQGPEFLTYFQNEAQLEKSRLLSDRFSAERPKGSFSTLEIQRTEQGDSAMYLCASSSPGNEKLFFGSGTQLSVL.